Listed below are T cell receptor beta chains from one sample, sequenced in a study of early T cells in non-severe SARS-CoV-2 infection. MiXCR, run by TCRdb on the 5' RACE reads, gives a single entry per CDR3 protein. The sample includes 30,000 to 40,000 distinct CDR3 sequences, roughly 5.7% seen only once; the top ten take about 6.1%. The starting material was whole blood, obtained at baseline. The receptors were sampled from an adult who was a healthcare worker with PCR-confirmed SARS-CoV-2 infection or an uninfected control (not recorded which). CDR3s include the opening cysteine and the closing phenylalanine or tryptophan. Fields, in order: D gene, clone size, J gene, V gene, CDR3 protein, CDR3 DNA. D genes are given only for firm matches. Not every row has a clone size; where given, it reads once, few, many or a size class.

>.|many|TRBJ1-2|TRBV6-6
CASSPFRAADNYGYTF
TGTGCCAGCAGTCCTTTCCGGGCCGCAGATAACTATGGCTACACCTTC
>.|few|TRBJ2-1|TRBV5-6
CASRNGQGWEGEQFF
TGTGCCAGCAGAAATGGACAGGGATGGGAGGGTGAGCAGTTCTTC
>.|many|TRBJ1-3|TRBV12-3/TRBV12-4
CASSSQGSGNTIYF
TGTGCCAGCAGTTCTCAGGGATCTGGAAACACCATATATTTT
>TRBD2|.|TRBJ2-1|TRBV28
CASSLLGGSLYNEQFF
TGTGCCAGCAGTTTATTGGGCGGGAGCCTTTACAATGAGCAGTTCTTC
>.|many|TRBJ2-2|TRBV10-3
CAISEPMGTGELFF
TGTGCCATCAGTGAGCCGATGGGGACCGGGGAGCTGTTTTTT
>.|many|TRBJ2-7|TRBV18
CASSPPYLYEQYF
TGTGCCAGCTCACCACCATATCTCTACGAGCAGTACTTC
>.|few|TRBJ1-1|TRBV6-5
CASSDYVNTEAFF
TGTGCCAGCAGTGATTACGTGAACACTGAAGCTTTCTTT
>.|many|TRBJ2-3|TRBV20-1
CSARDTKAVRTDTQYF
TGCAGTGCTAGAGATACGAAGGCGGTTCGGACAGATACGCAGTATTTT
>.|many|TRBJ1-1|TRBV30
CAWSGRGNTEAFF
TGTGCCTGGAGCGGTCGGGGGAACACTGAAGCTTTCTTT
>.|.|TRBJ1-1|TRBV7-9
CASSLSGSMNTEAFF
TGTGCCAGCAGCTTATCGGGGTCCATGAACACTGAAGCTTTCTTT
>TRBD2|many|TRBJ2-1|TRBV30
CAWSALGLAGGPRHEQFF
TGTGCCTGGAGTGCTCTCGGACTAGCGGGAGGGCCGAGACATGAGCAGTTCTTC
>.|many|TRBJ2-1|TRBV6-5
CASSRTGYNEQFF
TGTGCCAGCAGTCGAACAGGGTACAATGAGCAGTTCTTC
>.|many|TRBJ2-7|TRBV6-1
CASSGLQVATYEQYF
TGTGCCAGCAGTGGGTTACAGGTGGCGACCTACGAGCAGTACTTC
>TRBD2|.|TRBJ2-1|TRBV28
CASPPVGLADGSSYNEQFF
TGTGCCAGCCCCCCCGTGGGACTAGCGGACGGGAGCTCCTACAATGAGCAGTTCTTC
>TRBD2|many|TRBJ2-1|TRBV19
CASSRGLAGGQYNEQFF
TGTGCCAGTAGTAGAGGACTAGCGGGAGGGCAATACAATGAGCAGTTCTTC
>TRBD2|.|TRBJ2-1|TRBV27
CASSPGLAFYNEQFF
TGTGCCAGCAGTCCGGGACTAGCGTTCTACAATGAGCAGTTCTTC
>.|many|TRBJ2-7|TRBV9
CASSVVPGEDEQYF
TGTGCCAGCAGCGTAGTCCCGGGAGAGGACGAGCAGTACTTC
>TRBD2|medium-sized|TRBJ2-1|TRBV10-3
CAISSPLAGGEGLDNEQFF
TGTGCCATCAGCTCGCCTCTAGCGGGAGGGGAGGGGCTAGACAATGAGCAGTTCTTC
>.|few|TRBJ1-4|TRBV5-1
CASSPPGAVGEKLFF
TGCGCCAGCAGCCCCCCGGGGGCCGTAGGCGAAAAACTGTTTTTT
>.|few|TRBJ2-7|TRBV19
CASSMIGSSYEQYF
TGTGCCAGTAGTATGATCGGGTCCTCCTACGAGCAGTACTTC
>.|.|TRBJ2-1|TRBV29-1
CSAVVPGPYNEQFF
TGCAGCGCAGTGGTCCCCGGGCCCTACAATGAGCAGTTCTTC
>TRBD2|many|TRBJ2-1|TRBV12-3/TRBV12-4
CASSSSLAGAYNEQFF
TGTGCCAGCAGTTCCTCACTAGCGGGAGCGTACAATGAGCAGTTCTTC
>.|many|TRBJ1-5|TRBV2
CASRGGGGNQPQHF
TGTGCCAGCAGGGGAGGGGGAGGCAATCAGCCCCAGCATTTT
>.|many|TRBJ2-1|TRBV6-5
CASSYGITGVSGYNEQFF
TGTGCCAGCAGTTACGGAATTACAGGGGTTAGCGGCTACAATGAGCAGTTCTTC
>.|many|TRBJ1-5|TRBV30
CAWTTTGSNQPQHF
TGTGCCTGGACTACGACAGGTAGCAATCAGCCCCAGCATTTT
>.|many|TRBJ2-1|TRBV10-3
CASKGEGEQFF
TGTGCCTCCAAGGGAGAGGGTGAGCAGTTCTTC
>TRBD2|many|TRBJ2-1|TRBV20-1
CSARGTSGRAYNEQFF
TGCAGTGCTAGAGGGACTAGCGGGAGGGCCTACAATGAGCAGTTCTTC
>.|many|TRBJ2-1|TRBV27
CASSLGHREQFF
TGTGCCAGCAGTTTAGGCCACCGTGAGCAGTTCTTC
>TRBD1|many|TRBJ1-2|TRBV4-1
CASSHPGTGHPEGYTF
TGCGCCAGCAGCCATCCCGGGACAGGGCATCCCGAGGGCTACACCTTC
>.|many|TRBJ2-5|TRBV7-8
CASSPQASVQETQYF
TGTGCCAGCAGCCCGCAGGCTAGCGTACAAGAGACCCAGTACTTC
>TRBD2|many|TRBJ2-3|TRBV12-3/TRBV12-4
CASGLAASTDTQYF
TGTGCCAGCGGACTAGCGGCTAGCACAGATACGCAGTATTTT
>.|many|TRBJ2-2|TRBV2
CASRISTRNTGELFF
TGTGCCAGCAGAATCTCTACAAGGAACACCGGGGAGCTGTTTTTT
>.|few|TRBJ2-2|TRBV5-5
CASNPSGGTANTGELFF
TGTGCCAGCAATCCCTCTGGGGGGACAGCGAACACCGGGGAGCTGTTTTTT
>TRBD2|many|TRBJ2-7|TRBV20-1
CSARAQPGLVREQYF
TGCAGTGCTAGAGCACAGCCGGGACTAGTTCGCGAGCAGTACTTC
>TRBD1|many|TRBJ1-2|TRBV6-1
CASSVGQGPYGYTF
TGTGCCAGCAGTGTCGGACAGGGACCCTATGGCTACACCTTC